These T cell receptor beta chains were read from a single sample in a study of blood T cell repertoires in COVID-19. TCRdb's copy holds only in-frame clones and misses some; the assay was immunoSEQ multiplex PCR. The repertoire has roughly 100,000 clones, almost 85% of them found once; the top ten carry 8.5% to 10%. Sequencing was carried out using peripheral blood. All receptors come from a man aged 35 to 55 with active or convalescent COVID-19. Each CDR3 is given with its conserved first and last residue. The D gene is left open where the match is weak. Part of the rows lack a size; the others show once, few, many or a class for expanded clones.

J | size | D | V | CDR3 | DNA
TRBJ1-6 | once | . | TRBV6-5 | CASSYSGAGYNSPLHF | TGTGCCAGCAGTTACTCGGGAGCGGGTTATAATTCACCCCTCCACTTT
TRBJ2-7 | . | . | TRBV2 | CASSEAGQNYEQYF | TGTGCCAGCAGTGAAGCGGGCCAGAACTACGAGCAGTACTTC
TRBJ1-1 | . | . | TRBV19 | CASRLQENTEAFF | TGTGCCAGTAGACTCCAGGAAAACACTGAAGCTTTCTTT
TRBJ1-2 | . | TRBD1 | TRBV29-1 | CSVASSDRGNGYTF | TGCAGCGTCGCCTCCTCGGACAGGGGGAATGGCTACACCTTC
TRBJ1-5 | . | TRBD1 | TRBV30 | CAWTSGDSQPQHF | TGTGCCTGGACCTCAGGGGACAGTCAGCCCCAGCATTTT
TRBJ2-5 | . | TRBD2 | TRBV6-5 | CASTLSGGAGETQYF | TGTGCCAGCACCTTAAGCGGGGGGGCCGGTGAGACCCAGTACTTC
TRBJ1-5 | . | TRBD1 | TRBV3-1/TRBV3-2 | CASSQGDRGGQPQHF | TGTGCCAGCAGCCAGGGGGACAGGGGGGGTCAGCCCCAGCATTTT
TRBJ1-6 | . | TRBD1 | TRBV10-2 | CASSESQGARNSPLHF | TGCGCCAGCAGTGAGTCGCAGGGGGCGCGTAATTCACCCCTCCACTTT
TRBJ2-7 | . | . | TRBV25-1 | CASSDSGKRAYEQYF | TGTGCCAGCAGTGACTCCGGGAAAAGGGCCTACGAGCAGTACTTC
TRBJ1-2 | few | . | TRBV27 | CASSFAGSTSYGYTF | TGTGCCAGCAGTTTCGCGGGGAGTACGTCCTATGGCTACACCTTC
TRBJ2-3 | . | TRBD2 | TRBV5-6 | CASSSLAGPTDTQYF | TGTGCCAGCAGCTCCTTAGCGGGGCCCACAGATACGCAGTATTTT
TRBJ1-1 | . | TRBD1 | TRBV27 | CASRPGQGRGGNTEAFF | TGTGCCAGCAGGCCGGGACAGGGGAGGGGTGGGAACACTGAAGCTTTCTTT
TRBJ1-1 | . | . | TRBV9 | CASSESPQTKNTEAFF | TGTGCCAGCAGCGAGTCCCCACAGACGAAGAACACTGAAGCTTTCTTT
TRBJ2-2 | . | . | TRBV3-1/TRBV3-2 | CASSQEIREVPNTGELFF | TGTGCCAGCAGCCAAGAAATCCGGGAAGTCCCGAACACCGGGGAGCTGTTTTTT
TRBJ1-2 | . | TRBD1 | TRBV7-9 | CASSLAGDRGHGYTF | TGTGCCAGCAGCTTAGCCGGGGACAGGGGGCATGGCTACACCTTC
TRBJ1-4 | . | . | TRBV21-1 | CASSQGVAATNEKLFF | TGTGCCAGCAGTCAAGGAGTGGCTGCAACTAATGAAAAACTGTTTTTT
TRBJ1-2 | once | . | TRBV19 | CASSGSDYYTF | TGTGCCAGTAGTGGCTCCGACTACTACACCTTC
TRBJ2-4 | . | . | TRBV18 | CASSPVTKNIQYF | TGTGCCAGCTCACCAGTAACAAAAAACATTCAGTACTTC
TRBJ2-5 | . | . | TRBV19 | CASSPGVETQYF | TGTGCCAGTAGTCCCGGGGTGGAGACCCAGTACTTC
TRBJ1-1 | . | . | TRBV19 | CASSIAAVTEAFF | TGTGCCAGTAGTATCGCAGCGGTCACTGAAGCTTTCTTT
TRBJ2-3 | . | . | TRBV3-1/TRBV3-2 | CASSHLQASHTDTQYF | TGTGCCAGCAGCCACCTACAGGCTTCCCACACAGATACGCAGTATTTT
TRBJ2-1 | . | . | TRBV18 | CASSQRDNEQFF | TGTGCCAGCTCTCAGAGGGACAATGAGCAGTTCTTC
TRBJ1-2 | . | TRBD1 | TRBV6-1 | CASSASGTVILYGYTF | TGTGCCAGCAGTGCTTCCGGGACAGTGATTCTTTATGGCTACACCTTC
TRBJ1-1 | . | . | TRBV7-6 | CASSHPPGQNTEAFF | TGTGCCAGCAGCCATCCTCCGGGACAGAACACTGAAGCTTTCTTT
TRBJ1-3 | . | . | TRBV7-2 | CASSFTGGSGNTIYF | TGTGCCAGCAGCTTTACGGGGGGCTCTGGAAACACCATATATTTT
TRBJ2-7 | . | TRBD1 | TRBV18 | CASSPPTGGPSYEQYF | TGTGCCAGCTCACCACCGACAGGGGGCCCCTCCTACGAGCAGTACTTC
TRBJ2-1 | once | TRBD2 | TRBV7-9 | CASSFRGGSYNEQFF | TGTGCCAGCAGCTTCCGCGGGGGCTCCTACAATGAGCAGTTCTTC
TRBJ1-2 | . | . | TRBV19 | CASSISPTFANYGYTF | TGTGCCAGTAGTATCAGTCCGACTTTTGCTAACTATGGCTACACCTTC
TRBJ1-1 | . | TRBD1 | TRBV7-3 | CASSLTHRGEAFF | TGTGCCAGCAGCTTAACCCACAGGGGTGAAGCTTTCTTT
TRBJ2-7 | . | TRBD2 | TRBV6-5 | CASSYTTSGGRVEQYF | TGTGCCAGCAGTTATACGACTAGCGGGGGGCGTGTCGAGCAGTACTTC
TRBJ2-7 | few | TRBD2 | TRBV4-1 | CASSQQLAGGITPYEQYF | TGCGCCAGCAGCCAACAACTAGCGGGGGGGATCACCCCCTACGAGCAGTACTTC
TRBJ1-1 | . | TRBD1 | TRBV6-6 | CASSSDRALNTEAFF | TGTGCCAGCAGTTCCGACAGGGCGCTGAACACTGAAGCTTTCTTT
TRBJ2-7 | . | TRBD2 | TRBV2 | CASRKPSGGNSYEQYF | TGTGCCAGCAGGAAACCAAGCGGGGGAAACTCCTACGAGCAGTACTTC
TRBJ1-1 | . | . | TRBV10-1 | CASRQEMNTEAFF | TGCGCCAGCAGACAGGAGATGAACACTGAAGCTTTCTTT
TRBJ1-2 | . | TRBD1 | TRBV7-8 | CASRLIQGADGYTF | TGTGCCAGCAGATTAATTCAGGGGGCCGATGGCTACACCTTC
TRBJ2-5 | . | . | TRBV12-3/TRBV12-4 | CASSLVGSETQYF | TGTGCCAGCAGTTTAGTGGGCTCGGAGACCCAGTACTTC
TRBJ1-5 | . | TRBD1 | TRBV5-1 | CASSLGGGNQPQHF | TGCGCCAGCAGCTTAGGGGGCGGCAATCAGCCCCAGCATTTT
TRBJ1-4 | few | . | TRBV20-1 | CSASVGEAEKLFF | TGCAGTGCTAGTGTGGGGGAGGCGGAAAAACTGTTTTTT
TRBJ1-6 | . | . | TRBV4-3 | CASSQDFGSSYNSPLHF | TGCGCCAGCAGCCAAGATTTCGGTAGCTCCTATAATTCACCCCTCCACTTT
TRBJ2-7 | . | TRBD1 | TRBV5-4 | CASSGRDSYEQYF | TGTGCCAGCAGCGGCCGGGACAGCTACGAGCAGTACTTC
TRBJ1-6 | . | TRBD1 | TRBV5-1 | CASSSLGLGTGSSYNSPLHF | TGCGCCAGCAGCTCCCTAGGATTAGGGACAGGGAGCTCCTATAATTCACCCCTCCACTTT
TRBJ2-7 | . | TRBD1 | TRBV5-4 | CASSPDRDYEQYF | TGTGCCAGCAGCCCGGACAGGGACTACGAGCAGTACTTC
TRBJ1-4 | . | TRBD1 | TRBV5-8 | CASSLGQGNEKLFF | TGTGCCAGCAGCTTGGGACAGGGTAATGAAAAACTGTTTTTT
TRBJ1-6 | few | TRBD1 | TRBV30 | CAWRQKTGENSPLHF | TGTGCCTGGAGACAAAAGACAGGGGAAAATTCACCCCTCCACTTT
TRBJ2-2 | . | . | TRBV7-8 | CASLQGGADGELFF | TGTGCCAGCCTCCAAGGCGGGGCTGACGGGGAGCTGTTTTTT
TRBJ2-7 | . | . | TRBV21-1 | CASRMQGVQYF | TGTGCCAGCAGGATGCAGGGTGTTCAGTACTTC
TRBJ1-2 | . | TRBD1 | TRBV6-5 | CASSRDRASWGGYTF | TGTGCCAGCAGCCGGGACAGGGCCTCCTGGGGTGGCTACACCTTC